Sequencing of this T cell receptor (beta chain) was carried out in a study of brain T cells in children with intractable seizures. The study, taken as a whole, reports: Patients' HCMV serostatus was unknown; virus specificity rests on CDR3 similarity alone.

In the case of this clone: Its target is unknown.

Before surgery, patients took at least one anti-epileptic drug. Assay used: immunoSEQ multiplex PCR; TCRdb lists only in-frame clones, some missing. The data show around 80,000 clones, more than 75% seen once. This CDR3 comprises 17 residues. Trimming took off 0 bases at V and 2 bases at J, with 16 bases between the two ends. Germline V CDR1 and CDR2: LNHNV, YYDKDF (reference sequence). This chain joins TRBV15 and TRBJ1-2, with D maybe TRBD1 (6 bases). Sequenced material: peripheral blood, taken at surgery. The receptor comes from a girl aged 2 to 9 with Rasmussen encephalitis and intractable seizures. The DNA for the CDR3 is TGTGCCACCAGCAGAGATCAGTGGACAGAGAAAAACTATGGCTACACCTTC. As protein: CATSRDQWTEKNYGYTF.